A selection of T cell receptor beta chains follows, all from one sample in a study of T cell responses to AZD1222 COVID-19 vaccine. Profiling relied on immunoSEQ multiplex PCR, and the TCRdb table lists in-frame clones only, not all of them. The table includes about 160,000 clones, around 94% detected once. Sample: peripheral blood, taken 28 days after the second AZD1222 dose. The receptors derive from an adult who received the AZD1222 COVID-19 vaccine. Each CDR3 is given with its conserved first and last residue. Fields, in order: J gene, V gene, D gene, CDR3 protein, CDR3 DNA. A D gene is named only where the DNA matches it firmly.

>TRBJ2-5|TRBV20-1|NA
CSALQETQYF
TGCAGTGCTCTCCAAGAGACCCAGTACTTC
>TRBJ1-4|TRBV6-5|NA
CASSYEGFREKLFF
TGTGCCAGCAGCTACGAGGGTTTCAGGGAAAAACTGTTTTTT
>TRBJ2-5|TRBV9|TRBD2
CASSGGLGLAGGIQETQYF
TGTGCCAGCAGCGGAGGGTTGGGACTAGCGGGAGGGATACAAGAGACCCAGTACTTC
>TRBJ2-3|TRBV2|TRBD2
CASGTSGGADTQYF
TGTGCCAGCGGGACTAGCGGGGGTGCGGATACGCAGTATTTT
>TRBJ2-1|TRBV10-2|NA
CASTTPWDEQFF
TGCGCCAGCACTACCCCCTGGGATGAGCAGTTCTTC
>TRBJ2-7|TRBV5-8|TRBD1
CASSYQGQEDYEQYF
TGTGCCAGCAGCTACCAGGGACAGGAGGACTACGAGCAGTACTTC
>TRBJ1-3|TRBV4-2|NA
CASSLDRDVSGNTIYF
TGTGCCAGCAGCCTAGACCGGGACGTTTCTGGAAACACCATATATTTT
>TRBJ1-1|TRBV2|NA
CASSKTEAFF
TGTGCCAGCAGTAAAACTGAAGCTTTCTTT
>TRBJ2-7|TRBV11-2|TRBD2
CASSPGTSGVSYEQYF
TGTGCCAGCAGCCCAGGGACTAGCGGGGTCTCCTACGAGCAGTACTTC
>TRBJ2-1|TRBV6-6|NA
CASSSPKNEQFF
TGTGCCAGCAGTTCCCCCAAGAATGAGCAGTTCTTC
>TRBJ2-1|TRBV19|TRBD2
CASRTSGSDYNEQFF
TGTGCCAGTCGGACTAGCGGGAGTGACTACAATGAGCAGTTCTTC
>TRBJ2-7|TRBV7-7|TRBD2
CASSFPHVPGLACEQYF
TGTGCCAGCAGCTTCCCCCACGTTCCGGGACTAGCCTGCGAGCAGTACTTC
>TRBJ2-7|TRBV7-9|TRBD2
CASTLGAGGGYEQYF
TGTGCCAGCACCTTAGGGGCGGGAGGGGGCTACGAGCAGTACTTC
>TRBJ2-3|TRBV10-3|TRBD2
CAISEPSLAGKITDTQYF
TGTGCCATCAGTGAGCCCTCCTTAGCGGGGAAGATCACAGATACGCAGTATTTT
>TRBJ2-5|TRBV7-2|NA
CATVGGWETQYF
TGTGCCACCGTGGGGGGTTGGGAGACCCAGTACTTC
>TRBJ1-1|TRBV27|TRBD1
CASSWDRNTEAFF
TGTGCCAGCAGTTGGGACAGAAACACTGAAGCTTTCTTT
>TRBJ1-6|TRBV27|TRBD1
CASRDLWDRLNSPLHF
TGTGCCAGCCGTGATCTTTGGGACAGGCTTAATTCACCCCTCCACTTT
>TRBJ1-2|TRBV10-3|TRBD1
CAISDGQGGYTF
TGTGCCATCAGTGATGGACAGGGCGGCTACACCTTC
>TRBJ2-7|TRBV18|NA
CASSPVFEIRGGRYEQYF
TGTGCCAGCTCACCAGTGTTCGAAATTCGAGGCGGGCGCTACGAGCAGTACTTC
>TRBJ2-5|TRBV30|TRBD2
CAWSREREMETQYF
TGTGCCTGGAGTCGGGAGCGGGAGATGGAGACCCAGTACTTC
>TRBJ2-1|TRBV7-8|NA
CASSRGAAGTYNEQFF
TGTGCCAGCAGCAGGGGGGCGGCAGGCACCTACAATGAGCAGTTCTTC
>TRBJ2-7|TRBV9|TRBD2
CASSPTTSGGALQYF
TGTGCCAGCAGCCCTACGACTAGCGGGGGAGCGTTGCAGTACTTC
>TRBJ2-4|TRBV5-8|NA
CASSLEQTVRVKNIQYF
TGTGCCAGCAGCTTGGAACAAACCGTAAGGGTCAAAAACATTCAGTACTTC
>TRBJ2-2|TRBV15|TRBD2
CATAGGQNGELFF
TGTGCCACCGCGGGAGGGCAGAACGGGGAGCTGTTTTTT
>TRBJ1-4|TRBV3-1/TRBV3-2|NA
CASSQDGGAGEKLFF
TGTGCCAGCAGCCAAGATGGGGGGGCTGGTGAAAAACTGTTTTTT
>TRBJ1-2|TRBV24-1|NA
CATSDPDRNYGYTF
TGTGCCACCAGTGACCCGGACAGAAACTATGGCTACACCTTC
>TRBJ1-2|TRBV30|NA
CAWSIHTGNYGYTF
TGTGCCTGGAGCATACACACAGGGAACTATGGCTACACCTTC
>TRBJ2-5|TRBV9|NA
CASSVNGVSQETQYF
TGTGCCAGCAGCGTAAACGGGGTGAGTCAAGAGACCCAGTACTTC
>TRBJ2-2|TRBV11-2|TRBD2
CASSLRLAKPNTGELFF
TGTGCCAGCAGCTTAAGACTAGCCAAACCGAACACCGGGGAGCTGTTTTTT